This TCR beta chain was sequenced during a study of post-analysis software for immune sequencing data. Study-wide points: Patients used about five TRBV segments, including TRBV5-6, TRBV5-1 and TRBV20-1, more often than controls.

A remark on this clonotype: Its matching antigen is unknown.

Unique molecular identifiers were carried by the TCR beta cDNA libraries. It was from roughly 1 to 10 million T cells that 500,000 to 600,000 cDNA molecules came. TCRdb re-derived calls from the PCR reads in MiXCR, one entry per CDR3 protein. The sample comprises 400,000 to 500,000 distinct CDR3 sequences, about 39% of which are singletons, and 7.6% rests with the top ten. The CDR3 runs 14 residues. Germline V gene lookup returns CDR1 LNHDA and CDR2 SQIVND (reference sequence). V was clipped by 1 base and J by 4 bases; unmatched bases: 3. What was sequenced was blood. This clonotype was obtained from a girl aged 2 to 10 with multiple sclerosis. The chain links TRBV19 to TRBJ1-1; 7 bases are a match to TRBD1. The CDR3 loop is CASSIGAGGTEAFF. CDR3 DNA sequence: TGTGCCAGTAGTATAGGGGCAGGGGGCACTGAAGCTTTCTTT. Using reference TRBV19 and TRBJ1-1 for the parts outside the CDR3, the full variable domain is DGGITQSPKYLFRKEGQNVTLSCEQNLNHDAMYWYRQDPGQGLRLIYYSQIVNDFQKGDIAEGYSVSREKKESFPLTVTSAQKNPTAFYLCASSIGAGGTEAFFGQGTRLTVV.